The T cell receptor beta chain described here comes from a study of early T cells in non-severe SARS-CoV-2 infection. TCRdb reanalysed the 5' RACE reads using MiXCR and keeps one entry per CDR3 protein. The sample has 60,000 to 75,000 distinct CDR3 sequences, about 4.6% seen once. This clonotype has more than one count but fewer than ten. The receptor was derived from an adult who was a healthcare worker with PCR-confirmed SARS-CoV-2 infection or an uninfected control (not recorded which). The donor label of this sample is uncertain. This specimen was whole blood, taken at baseline.

CDR3 in DNA: TGTGCCAGCAGCTCCCTCGGTCCGGGACAGAGGTCTGGCTACACCTTC. Its translation: CASSSLGPGQRSGYTF. The chain couples TRBV7-9 to TRBJ1-2; 7 positions match TRBD1. The V gene's germline CDR1 is SEHNR and CDR2 FQNEAQ (reference sequence). This CDR3 is built from 16 residues. V lost 4 bases, J lost 7 bases, and 15 bases stayed unmatched. The entire variable domain, with the rest obtained from reference TRBV7-9 and TRBJ1-2, is as follows: DTGVSQNPRHKITKRGQNVTFRCDPISEHNRLYWYRQTLGQGPEFLTYFQNEAQLEKSRLLSDRFSAERPKGSFSTLEIQRTEQGDSAMYLCASSSLGPGQRSGYTFGSGTRLTVV.